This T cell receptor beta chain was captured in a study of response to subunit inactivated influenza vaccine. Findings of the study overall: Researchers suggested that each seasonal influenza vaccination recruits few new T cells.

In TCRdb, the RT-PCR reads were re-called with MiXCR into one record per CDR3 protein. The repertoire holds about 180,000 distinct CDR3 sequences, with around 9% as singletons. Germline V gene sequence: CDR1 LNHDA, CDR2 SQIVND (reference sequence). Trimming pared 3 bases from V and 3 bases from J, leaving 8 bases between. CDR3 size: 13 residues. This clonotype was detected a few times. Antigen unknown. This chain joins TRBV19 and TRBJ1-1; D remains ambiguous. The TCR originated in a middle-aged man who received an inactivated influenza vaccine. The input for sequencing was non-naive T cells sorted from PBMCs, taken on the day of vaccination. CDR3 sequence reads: CASSMGHYTEAFF. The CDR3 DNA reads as TGTGCCAGTAGTATGGGTCACTACACTGAAGCTTTCTTT.